What follows are 17 T cell receptor beta chains derived from one specimen sequenced in a study of radiotherapy plus CTLA-4 blockade in lung cancer (dated by TCRdb to the late 2010s). Receptor libraries were prepared by the immunoSEQ multiplex PCR assay. Entries here come from immuneACCESS through TCRdb and include only in-frame sequences with V and J called. Some clones fail to appear in such tables; in the studies checked, an unresolved V gene covers under half of the shortfall, and the cause of the remainder is unknown. Across this sample there are roughly 69,000 clones, with roughly 76% seen only once. The ten largest make up roughly 15% of the sample. Sequencing used peripheral blood, obtained from a patient treated with radiotherapy plus ipilimumab. Receptors originate from a human donor with non-small cell lung cancer whose response to radiotherapy plus ipilimumab could not be evaluated. Some clones in this sample may be carry-over from other donors' samples.

The chain has TRBV7-2 and TRBJ1-2; possible D gene TRBD1, 6 bases. Trimming removed 5 bases at V and 4 bases at J, with 14 bases between. This CDR3 is 14 amino acids long. Germline V lookup: CDR1 SGHTA, CDR2 FQGNSA. The CDR3 coding sequence is TGTGCCAGCAGCCCATGGACAGTTGGCTATGGCTACACCTTC. Protein sequence: CASSPWTVGYGYTF.

This clone has more than one count but fewer than ten. The chain employs TRBV11-2 and TRBJ2-5, with 7 positions matching TRBD2. After removal of 3 bases from V and 5 bases from J, the junction contained 6 bases not matched to a gene. The CDR3 consists of 14 residues. Germline loops: CDR1 SGHAT, CDR2 FQNNGV. The CDR3 loop is CASSFEAGRETQYF. In DNA, the CDR3 is TGTGCCAGCAGCTTTGAAGCGGGGCGGGAGACCCAGTACTTC.

The chain employs TRBV6-4 and TRBJ2-7; maybe TRBD1 (6 bases). V gave up 2 bases and J gave up 3 bases, with 17 bases separating them. The CDR3 sequence is 16 residues long. Germline V CDR1 and CDR2: MRHNA, SNTAGT. CDR3 coding DNA: TGTGCCAGCAGTGACAAACTCCGGGACACAAACTACGAGCAGTACTTC. This gives the protein CASSDKLRDTNYEQYF.

This sequence joins TRBV18 and TRBJ2-5, with 10 bases identical to TRBD1. Germline V gene sequence: CDR1 KGHSH, CDR2 LQKENI. The CDR3 has 15 residues. J lost 5 bases, V lost 3 bases, and 6 bases had no gene match. Here the CDR3 reads CASSPRQGALETQYF. CDR3 bases: TGTGCCAGCTCACCTAGACAGGGGGCGTTGGAGACCCAGTACTTC.

The chain carries TRBV27 and TRBJ2-2, with 7 bases aligning to TRBD2. This CDR3 region has 16 residues. The trim removed 2 bases at V and 0 bases at J, leaving 3 bases unmatched. Per germline, CDR1 MNHEY and CDR2 SMNVEV (reference sequence). The CDR3 coding sequence is TGTGCCAGCAGTTTAGGGGCGGGGGCGAACACCGGGGAGCTGTTTTTT. It is translated as CASSLGAGANTGELFF.

The V call is TRBV5-1, the J call TRBJ2-1, with D possibly matching TRBD2 (7 bases). The germline V gene encodes CDR1 SGHRS and CDR2 YFSETQ. Between the trimmed V and J ends, which lost 2 bases and 5 bases, there was a span of 14 bases. The CDR3 contains 15 residues. The CDR3 DNA reads TGCGCCAGCAGCTTCGGGGGGACAAACGACAATGAGCAGTTCTTC. This translates into CASSFGGTNDNEQFF.

The rearrangement links TRBV6-5 to TRBJ1-1; D is unclear. Germline V gives CDR1 MNHEY, CDR2 SVGAGI. V was clipped by 2 bases and J by 5 bases, with 9 bases between them. This CDR3 region has 13 residues. CDR3 sequence (DNA): TGTGCCAGCAGTTACATAGCGGGGACTGAAGCTTTCTTT. Its protein is CASSYIAGTEAFF.

The J gene is TRBJ2-6, the V gene TRBV5-1; D gene unclear. Germline loops: CDR1 SGHRS, CDR2 YFSETQ. This CDR3 contains 16 residues. V lost 0 bases, J lost 0 bases, and 7 bases lay in between. CDR3 region: CASSLGRYSGANVLTF. CDR3 DNA sequence: TGCGCCAGCAGCTTGGGTCGGTACTCTGGGGCCAACGTCCTGACTTTC.

This clone was counted once. The chain links TRBV28 to TRBJ2-7; 7 bases are shared with TRBD2. V was pared by 6 bases and J by 4 bases, with 12 bases of the junction left unmatched. Germline V lookup: CDR1 MDHEN, CDR2 SYDVKM. CDR3 length: 15 residues. The CDR3 spells CASSPPGLLSYEQYF. CDR3 coding DNA: TGTGCCAGCAGCCCGCCGGGACTACTTTCTTACGAGCAGTACTTC.

This clone turned up a few times. The CDR3 sequence is CASSLGQVGNTIYF. The CDR3 region has the DNA TGTGCCAGCTCCCTAGGACAGGTTGGAAACACCATATATTTT. The chain joins TRBV18 to TRBJ1-3; 7 nucleotides agree with TRBD1. The CDR3 consists of 14 residues. CDR1 KGHSH and CDR2 LQKENI come from the germline V gene. The V segment lost 6 bases and the J segment 3 bases; nucleotides outside the gene matches: 5.

V usage is TRBV5-1 and J usage is TRBJ2-3; 12 nucleotides agree with TRBD2. CDR1 is SGHRS, CDR2 YFSETQ, per germline. Unmatched junction bases numbered 9, after V lost 7 bases and J lost 3 bases. This CDR3 has 16 amino acids. The CDR3 is CASGPRTSGVTDTQYF. CDR3 in DNA: TGCGCCAGCGGCCCTCGGACTAGCGGGGTGACAGATACGCAGTATTTT.

The chain combines TRBV29-1 with TRBJ2-5; the match to TRBD1 covers 10 bases. The J call may not be correct, given that the DNA end is closer to TRBJ2-7. Germline-derived CDR1 and CDR2 are SQVTM and ANQGSEA. This CDR3 contains 13 residues. In DNA, the CDR3 is TGCAGCGTTGGGACGGGACAGGGGTACGAGCAGTACTTC. Translated: CSVGTGQGYEQYF.

Note on this clone: The identical CDR3 is also encoded by other nucleotide sequences in the sample. This chain links TRBV7-2 with TRBJ2-7; TRBD1 aligns across 10 bases. The CDR3 sequence is 14 residues long. The germline V gene encodes CDR1 SGHTA and CDR2 FQGNSA. The V segment lost 4 bases and the J segment 3 bases; nucleotides outside the gene matches: 3. The CDR3 coding sequence is TGTGCCAGCAGCTGGGGACAGGGGCTCTACGAGCAGTACTTC. It translates to CASSWGQGLYEQYF.

The V call is TRBV19, the J call TRBJ2-1; D possibly corresponds to TRBD1 (6 bases). CDR3 length equals 12 residues. Trimming took 5 bases from V and 7 from J, leaving 9 bases between them. CDR1 and CDR2 from the germline V gene are LNHDA and SQIVND (reference sequence). The CDR3 DNA sequence: TGTGCCAGTAGTTACAGGGTTAATGAGCAGTTCTTC. Protein product: CASSYRVNEQFF.

The chain couples TRBV19 to TRBJ2-6, with D possibly TRBD1 on 6 matching bases. Per germline, CDR1 LNHDA and CDR2 SQIVND (reference sequence). Trimming cost V 5 bases and J 1 base, with 9 bases left between them. The CDR3 has 15 residues. The CDR3 sequence is CASSDTGSGANVLTF. CDR3 sequence (DNA): TGTGCCAGTAGTGACACAGGGTCTGGGGCCAACGTCCTGACTTTC.

The J gene is TRBJ1-6, the V gene TRBV9, with 7 bases identical to TRBD1. Germline V gene sequence: CDR1 SGDLS, CDR2 YYNGEE. The CDR3 extends over 13 amino acids. V lost 3 bases and J lost 8; bases outside the gene matches: 2. CDR3 DNA sequence: TGTGCCAGCAGCGCTACAGGGGATTCACCCCTCCACTTT. Translation: CASSATGDSPLHF.

Worth noting for this clone: The germline gene is not matched at one end of the junction; a read error may be the cause. This sequence joins TRBV28 and TRBJ2-7; TRBD2 agrees at 8 bases. Germline V gene sequence: CDR1 MDHEN, CDR2 SYDVKM. There are 14 residues in the CDR3. The CDR3: CASSLSGTSYEQYF. CDR3 in DNA: TGTGCCAGCAGCTTATCCGGGACTAGCTACGAGCAGTACTTC.